Below are 5 T cell receptor beta chains sequenced from a single sample in a study of cytomegalovirus exposure and HLA in healthy donors. 13 Jbeta primers and 60 Vbeta primers were used for the PCR. Some clones are missing from TCRdb's copy, which holds only in-frame ones; the method was immunoSEQ multiplex PCR. Among 60,000 to 70,000 clones listed, 70% to 90% were seen once. Sample: PBMCs. These receptors were obtained from a woman aged 25-40 years in good health and CMV-seronegative.

The chain uses TRBV18 and TRBJ2-7; D may be TRBD1 (6 bases). With 6 bases removed from V and 3 bases from J, the gap between germline ends came to 9 bases. CDR1 KGHSH and CDR2 LQKENI come from the germline V gene. The CDR3 totals 12 residues. CDR3 bases: TGTGCCAGCTCGCTACAGGGCTACGAGCAGTACTTC. This sequence encodes CASSLQGYEQYF.

J is TRBJ1-1 and V is TRBV28; TRBD1 matches at 10 bases. V dropped 8 bases and J dropped 3; count of bases not matched to a gene: 9. The CDR3 runs 15 residues. Germline V gives CDR1 MDHEN, CDR2 SYDVKM. The CDR3 sequence is CASGVAGTGDTEAFF. CDR3 in DNA: TGTGCCAGCGGAGTTGCCGGGACAGGGGACACTGAAGCTTTCTTT.

This rearrangement joins TRBV6-5 to TRBJ1-6, with a possible D match to TRBD1 (6 bases). Germline V gene lookup returns CDR1 MNHEY and CDR2 SVGAGI. The CDR3 loop spans 14 amino acids. V dropped 7 bases and J dropped 6 bases, with 13 bases sitting between them. As DNA, the CDR3 is TGTGCCAGCACCCCGGGACAACTTAATTCACCCCTCCACTTT. Residues: CASTPGQLNSPLHF.

This chain connects TRBV4-2 to TRBJ1-6, with TRBD1 as a possible D gene (6 bases). Germline-derived CDR1 and CDR2 are LGHNA and YNFKEQ. V lost 0 bases to trimming and J lost 6 bases, with 6 bases between them. The CDR3 contains 14 residues. For the CDR3, the DNA is TGTGCCAGCAGCCAAGACAGGGGTAATTCACCCCTCCACTTT. It codes for CASSQDRGNSPLHF.

V usage is TRBV7-2 and J usage is TRBJ1-1; possibly TRBD1 for D (5 bases). CDR1 is SGHTA, CDR2 FQGNSA, per germline. V shed 7 bases and J shed 6 bases, with 15 bases lying between them. CDR3 length: 13 amino acids. The CDR3 DNA is TGTGCCAGCACCCTAATAGGGGTCCCTGAAGCTTTCTTT. It encodes CASTLIGVPEAFF.